This TCR beta chain emerged from a study of cytomegalovirus exposure and HLA in healthy donors. 13 Jbeta primers and 60 Vbeta primers were used for the PCR. Clones were read by immunoSEQ multiplex PCR, and TCRdb kept only the in-frame ones, dropping some. This sample has about 170,000 clones, with roughly 79% found just once. Trimming took 5 bases from V and 1 from J; bases not matched to a gene: 11. Germline loops: CDR1 SEHNR, CDR2 FQNEAQ (reference sequence). The CDR3 sequence is 17 residues long. This clone was seen a single time. This clonotype was sampled from a woman aged 25-40 years in good health and CMV-seropositive. Sequencing was carried out using PBMCs. The chain combines TRBV7-9 with TRBJ2-3; the match to TRBD2 covers 8 bases. The CDR3, as DNA: TGTGCCAGCAGCCCCCCCATTTTCGGGGGGGGCACAGATACGCAGTATTTT. It specifies CASSPPIFGGGTDTQYF.